This TCR beta chain emerged from a study of blood T cells in healthy people across ages. The second PCR ran about 6 to 11 cycles with a sample-barcoded 5' primer and J-beta primers. TCRdb fed the 5' RACE reads into MiXCR, producing one record per CDR3 protein. The table includes about 670,000 distinct CDR3 sequences, around 52% detected once. CDR1 is DFQATT and CDR2 is SNEGSKA in the germline V gene (reference sequence). V lost 0 bases and J lost 4; bases outside the gene matches: 4. This CDR3 contains 16 residues. This chain connects TRBV20-1 to TRBJ2-2; TRBD2 agrees at 11 bases. The specimen was blood. The receptor comes from a woman aged 80 or older in good health. The CDR3 loop reads CSARDSGGAGTGELFF. The CDR3 region has the DNA TGCAGTGCTAGAGATAGCGGGGGGGCCGGCACCGGGGAGCTGTTTTTT.